Presented here are 19 T cell receptor beta chains from one specimen sequenced in a study of T cells in Graves' hyperthyroidism and ophthalmopathy. The CDR3 regions of TCR beta were amplified from RNA transcripts. RT-PCR in the first round (using the HTBI primer set) targeted the TCR CDR3. MiXCR, applied by TCRdb to the multiplex PCR reads, yields one record per CDR3 protein. Counted here are roughly 240,000 distinct CDR3 sequences, 16% occurring once; the ten biggest clones make up under 35%. Sequencing input: blood. These receptors originate from a woman between 18 and 30 years old with Graves' ophthalmopathy.

The chain carries TRBV28 and TRBJ1-4; TRBD1 might be the D (5 bases). Per the germline V gene, CDR1 is MDHEN and CDR2 is SYDVKM. Trimming took 2 bases from V and 8 from J, leaving 15 bases between them. The CDR3 loop spans 15 amino acids. The CDR3 reads CASSLPTGLGEKLFF. CDR3 nucleotides: TGTGCCAGCAGTTTACCCACGGGGCTTGGGGAAAAACTGTTTTTT.

The table lists this clonotype with many counts. This chain connects TRBV18 to TRBJ2-3, with unresolved D. V lost 3 bases and J 2 bases, leaving 9 bases between the germline ends. The CDR3 loop spans 14 amino acids. The germline V gene has CDR1 KGHSH and CDR2 LQKENI. The CDR3 protein is CASSPSTLTDTQYF. The CDR3 DNA reads TGTGCCAGCTCACCCTCAACACTCACAGATACGCAGTATTTT.

This clonotype was counted at least ten times. The chain recombines TRBV14 with TRBJ2-3; TRBD1 might be the D (6 bases). Deletions cut 1 base from V and 6 bases from J, with 14 bases between. CDR1 SGHDN and CDR2 FVKESK come from the germline V gene. This CDR3 has 15 residues. The CDR3 nucleotides are TGTGCCAGCAGCCAAGGTTACAGGGTCGGGGATACGCAGTATTTT. Translating gives CASSQGYRVGDTQYF.

This clonotype was seen many times. V is TRBV18 and J is TRBJ2-7; 8 bases agree with TRBD1. CDR3 length equals 13 residues. V trimming: 4 bases; J trimming: 5 bases; junction bases outside the gene matches: 4. The germline V gene encodes CDR1 KGHSH and CDR2 LQKENI. The DNA of the CDR3 is TGTGCCAGCTCACTGACAGGGGCAAACGAGCAGTACTTC. Protein: CASSLTGANEQYF. Filled out from reference TRBV18 and TRBJ2-7, the complete variable domain reads NAGVMQNPRHLVRRRGQEARLRCSPMKGHSHVYWYRQLPEEGLKFMVYLQKENIIDESGMPKERFSAEFPKEGPSILRIQQVVRGDSAAYFCASSLTGANEQYFGPGTRLTVT.

This clonotype was seen ten or more times. The V and J genes are TRBV18 and TRBJ1-5; no clear D gene. Germline V CDR1 and CDR2: KGHSH, LQKENI. V was shortened by 3 bases and J by 0 bases, with 6 bases between the two germline ends. The CDR3 spans 14 residues. The CDR3: CASSPTSSNQPQHF. The DNA of the CDR3 is TGTGCCAGCTCACCGACGAGTAGCAATCAGCCCCAGCATTTT.

This sequence joins TRBV4-3 and TRBJ2-3; 8 nucleotides agree with TRBD2. Germline CDR1 and CDR2: LGHNA and YSLEER. The CDR3 loop spans 15 amino acids. J was trimmed by 2 bases and V by 5 bases; bases with no gene match: 6. In DNA form, the CDR3 reads TGCGCCAGCAGCTCGCGAGCGGGGGACACAGATACGCAGTATTTT. Amino acids: CASSSRAGDTDTQYF.

This clonotype occurred many times. The chain recombines TRBV20-1 with TRBJ1-2; D call uncertain. V lost 0 bases and J lost 5, with 10 bases in between. This CDR3 region has 13 residues. CDR1 DFQATT and CDR2 SNEGSKA come from the germline V gene (reference sequence). The CDR3 is CSARDPGLYGYTF. CDR3 nucleotides: TGCAGTGCTAGAGATCCGGGATTGTATGGCTACACCTTC.

At least ten counts were recorded for this clonotype. The chain has TRBV11-3 and TRBJ2-1, with 10 nucleotides matching TRBD2. Germline CDR1 and CDR2: SGHNT and YENEEA. The ends lost 5 bases at V and 7 bases at J; junction bases unmatched: 8. This CDR3 region has 15 residues. Written as DNA, the CDR3 is TGTGCCAGCAGCGCGGCTAGCGGGAGCTTAAATGAGCAGTTCTTC. This gives the protein CASSAASGSLNEQFF.

At least ten counts were recorded for this clonotype. This chain uses TRBV6-1 with TRBJ1-1; D not resolved. This CDR3 comprises 14 residues. CDR1 and CDR2 (germline): MNHNS, SASEGT. Trimming left V 5 bases short and J 0 bases short, with 10 bases between. CDR3 bases: TGTGCCAGCAGTCCTTTCCTCATGAACACTGAAGCTTTCTTT. Amino acid sequence: CASSPFLMNTEAFF.

This clonotype appeared many times. The gene calls are TRBV7-2 and TRBJ2-4, with D perhaps assigned TRBD1 or TRBD2 (5 bases each). The CDR3 totals 12 residues. V lost 5 bases and J lost 5, with 7 bases in between. Germline assignment: CDR1 SGHTA and CDR2 FQGNSA. CDR3 DNA sequence: TGTGCCAGCAGCCTGGGACAAAACATTCAGTACTTC. Protein: CASSLGQNIQYF.

This clonotype has at least ten counts. The gene calls are TRBV5-6 and TRBJ1-2, with D maybe TRBD1 (5 bases). The germline V and J ends were trimmed by 0 bases and 8 bases, with 14 bases remaining between them. The CDR3 extends over 14 amino acids. The germline CDR1 and CDR2 sequences are SGHDT and YYEEEE. CDR3: CASSLAFEGSGYTF. DNA for the CDR3: TGTGCCAGCAGCTTGGCCTTTGAGGGGTCCGGCTACACCTTC.

To note about this clonotype: A read error is possible here, since a much larger clone lies one base away. The chain has TRBV20-1 and TRBJ2-3; no firm D call. Trimming shortened V by 2 bases and J by 7 bases, and 10 bases separated the two germline ends. Germline CDR1 DFQATT, CDR2 SNEGSKA (reference sequence). This CDR3 region has 12 residues. The CDR3 coding sequence is TGCAGTGCTAGAACGCCGGGTAATACGCAGTATTTT. Amino acid sequence: CSARTPGNTQYF.

The rearrangement joins TRBV7-2 to TRBJ2-7, with 8 bases identical to TRBD2. Trimming cost V 3 bases and J 0 bases; bases outside gene matches: 13. Germline lookup yields CDR1 SGHTA and CDR2 FQGNSA. CDR3 length: 18 residues. The CDR3, as DNA: TGTGCCAGCAGCTTCCGGGCCACGTCGGGGGGGAACTCCTACGAGCAGTACTTC. This translates into CASSFRATSGGNSYEQYF.

This chain uses TRBV28 with TRBJ2-5, with 9 bases lining up with TRBD1. The trim removed 8 bases at V and 2 bases at J, leaving 27 bases unmatched. The CDR3 is 21 residues long. CDR1 is MDHEN and CDR2 is SYDVKM in the germline V gene. CDR3 in DNA: TGTGCCAGCTTTTCCTTGTGGGGGGGACAGGGAAGTACGGATGGTCAAGAGACCCAGTACTTC. Amino acid sequence: CASFSLWGGQGSTDGQETQYF.

Many counts were recorded for this clonotype. The chain uses TRBV12-3 or TRBV12-4 and TRBJ1-6, with TRBD1 matching 7 bases. The length of the CDR3 is 18 residues. The junction had 11 bases not matched to a gene; V was cut back by 6 bases and J by 0 bases. The CDR3 DNA follows: TGTGCCAGCAGCCGGACAGGCACTTTCAGCTCCTATAATTCACCCCTCCACTTT. It is translated as CASSRTGTFSSYNSPLHF.

This clonotype was seen a handful of times. This rearrangement joins TRBV20-1 to TRBJ2-7, with D possibly being TRBD1 (6 bases). The V gene's germline CDR1 is DFQATT and CDR2 SNEGSKA (reference sequence). Trimming left V 7 bases short and J 5 bases short, with 21 bases between. CDR3 length: 14 amino acids. In DNA, the CDR3 is TGCAGTGTCACACTTGGGGGCCGAGTCGACGAGCAGTACTTC. This encodes CSVTLGGRVDEQYF.

This clonotype appeared many times. This sequence joins TRBV20-1 and TRBJ2-3; D remains unclear. This CDR3 has 14 residues. The V gene lost 1 base and the J gene lost 0 bases, with 8 bases spanning the gap. The V gene's germline CDR1 is DFQATT and CDR2 SNEGSKA (reference sequence). The CDR3 sequence is CSARGYGSTDTQYF. In DNA form, the CDR3 reads TGCAGTGCTAGAGGCTACGGGAGCACAGATACGCAGTATTTT.

This clonotype has only a few counts. The chain combines TRBV6-1 with TRBJ1-2; a possible D gene is TRBD1 (5 bases). The CDR3 loop spans 18 amino acids. The germline V gene encodes CDR1 MNHNS and CDR2 SASEGT. With 8 bases removed from V and 2 bases from J, the gap between germline ends came to 27 bases. For the CDR3, the DNA is TGTGCCAGCTCACTTGGAGGTCTCCGACAGAACTACAACTATGGCTACACCTTC. This encodes CASSLGGLRQNYNYGYTF.

There are a few counts of this clonotype. V and J are TRBV6-1 and TRBJ2-3, with 10 positions matching TRBD2. CDR1 is MNHNS, CDR2 SASEGT, per germline. The CDR3 consists of 15 residues. V dropped 10 bases and J dropped 4; count of bases not matched to a gene: 11. CDR3 amino acids: CATGMLAGDADTQYF. In nucleotides, the CDR3 is TGTGCCACCGGGATGCTAGCGGGAGACGCAGATACGCAGTATTTT.